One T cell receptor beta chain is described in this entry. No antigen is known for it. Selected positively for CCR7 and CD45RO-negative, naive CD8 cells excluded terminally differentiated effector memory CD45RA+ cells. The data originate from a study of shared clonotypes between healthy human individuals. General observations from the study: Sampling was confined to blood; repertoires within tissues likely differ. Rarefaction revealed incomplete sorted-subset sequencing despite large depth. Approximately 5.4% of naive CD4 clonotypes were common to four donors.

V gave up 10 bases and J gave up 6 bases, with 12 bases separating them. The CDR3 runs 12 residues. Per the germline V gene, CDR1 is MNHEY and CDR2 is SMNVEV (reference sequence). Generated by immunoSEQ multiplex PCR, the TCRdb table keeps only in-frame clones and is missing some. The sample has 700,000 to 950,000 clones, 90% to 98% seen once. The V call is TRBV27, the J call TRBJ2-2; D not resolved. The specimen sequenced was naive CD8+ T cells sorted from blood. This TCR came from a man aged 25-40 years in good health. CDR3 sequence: CATKNRAGELFF. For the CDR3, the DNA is TGTGCCACCAAGAATAGGGCCGGGGAGCTGTTTTTT.